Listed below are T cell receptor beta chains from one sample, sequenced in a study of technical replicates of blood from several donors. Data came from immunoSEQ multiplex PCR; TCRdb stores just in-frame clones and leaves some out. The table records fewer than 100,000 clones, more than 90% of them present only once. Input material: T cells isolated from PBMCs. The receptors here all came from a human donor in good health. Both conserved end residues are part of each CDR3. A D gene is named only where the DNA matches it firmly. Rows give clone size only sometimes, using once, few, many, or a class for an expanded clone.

CAWSTGIYEQYF | TGTGCCTGGTCAACAGGGATCTACGAGCAGTACTTC | TRBV30 | . | TRBJ2-7 | .
CASSRTGQDQPQHF | TGTGCCAGCAGTCGGACAGGGCAGGATCAGCCCCAGCATTTT | TRBV27 | TRBD1 | TRBJ1-5 | .
CASSVDGGGATGELFF | TGTGCCAGCAGCGTAGATGGAGGGGGGGCTACCGGGGAGCTGTTTTTT | TRBV9 | . | TRBJ2-2 | .
CASSIEAGAGNTIYF | TGTGCCAGTAGTATAGAGGCAGGGGCTGGAAACACCATATATTTT | TRBV19 | . | TRBJ1-3 | .
CAGGETQYF | TGTGCCGGGGGGGAGACCCAGTACTTC | TRBV6-1 | . | TRBJ2-5 | .
CASSDRHNQPQHF | TGTGCCAGCAGTGACAGGCACAATCAGCCCCAGCATTTT | TRBV25-1 | . | TRBJ1-5 | .
CASSLGQGSEQYF | TGCGCCAGCAGCTTGGGACAGGGATCCGAGCAGTACTTC | TRBV5-1 | TRBD1 | TRBJ2-7 | .
CASSPGTGTDTQYF | TGCGCCAGCAGCCCTGGGACTGGGACAGATACGCAGTATTTT | TRBV4-1 | . | TRBJ2-3 | .
CASSRQTRDRASNQPQHF | TGTGCCAGCAGCCGCCAGACCCGGGACAGGGCTAGCAATCAGCCCCAGCATTTT | TRBV7-9 | TRBD1 | TRBJ1-5 | .
CATRDRLSRIRYGYTF | TGTGCCACCCGGGACAGACTTAGCCGGATACGCTATGGCTACACCTTC | TRBV19 | TRBD1 | TRBJ1-2 | .
CASSIGTSGPSYEQYF | TGTGCCAGCAGCATCGGGACTAGCGGCCCATCCTACGAGCAGTACTTC | TRBV5-4 | TRBD2 | TRBJ2-7 | few
CASRTPGINYGYTF | TGTGCCAGCAGGACTCCAGGGATTAACTATGGCTACACCTTC | TRBV28 | . | TRBJ1-2 | .
CASSETGTRIPYEQYF | TGTGCCAGCAGCGAAACCGGGACTAGAATCCCCTACGAGCAGTACTTC | TRBV5-6 | TRBD2 | TRBJ2-7 | once
CASSLTGTSLPETQYF | TGCGCCAGCAGCTTAACCGGGACTAGCCTTCCAGAGACCCAGTACTTC | TRBV5-1 | TRBD2 | TRBJ2-5 | once
CASIHRANYGYTF | TGTGCCAGTATTCACAGGGCAAACTATGGCTACACCTTC | TRBV19 | . | TRBJ1-2 | .